These T cell receptor beta chains were read from a single sample in a study of siplizumab effects on memory and regulatory T cells. Produced via immunoSEQ multiplex PCR; TCRdb's table is partial and in-frame only. The sample records about 100,000 clones, 94% being singletons. The sample comprised Tregs sorted from blood. These receptors originate from a human donor in good health. Each CDR3 is given with its conserved first and last residue. A D gene is named only where the DNA matches it firmly. Clone size is shown for a subset of rows, as once, few, many or a class of expanded clone.

V gene	clone size	D gene	J gene	CDR3 protein	CDR3 DNA
TRBV6-1	NA	TRBD1	TRBJ2-7	CASSQDRASYEQYF	TGTGCCAGCAGTCAAGACAGGGCCTCCTACGAGCAGTACTTC
TRBV25-1	NA	NA	TRBJ2-7	CASSTGLPQYEQYF	TGTGCCAGCAGTACAGGACTACCCCAATACGAGCAGTACTTC
TRBV4-1	NA	TRBD1	TRBJ1-3	CASSRPGTVAGNTIYF	TGCGCCAGCAGCCGCCCCGGGACAGTAGCCGGAAACACCATATATTTT
TRBV20-1	NA	NA	TRBJ1-2	CGGLVNYGYTF	TGCGGGGGATTAGTTAACTATGGCTACACCTTC
TRBV27	NA	TRBD2	TRBJ2-2	CASSFERLAGVSGELFF	TGTGCCAGCAGCTTTGAGAGACTAGCGGGAGTTTCGGGGGAGCTGTTTTTT
TRBV28	NA	NA	TRBJ2-4	CASRPLIRGAKNIQYF	TGTGCCAGCAGGCCCTTGATCCGGGGAGCCAAAAACATTCAGTACTTC
TRBV27	NA	TRBD1	TRBJ1-1	CARPETGASNTEAFF	TGTGCCCGCCCGGAGACAGGGGCGTCGAACACTGAAGCTTTCTTT
TRBV28	NA	NA	TRBJ2-7	CASRRGVYYEQYF	TGTGCCAGCAGGAGAGGGGTTTACTACGAGCAGTACTTC
TRBV2	NA	NA	TRBJ1-2	CASSAHRPMGGYTF	TGTGCCAGCAGTGCACACAGGCCGATGGGGGGCTACACCTTC
TRBV2	NA	TRBD2	TRBJ2-2	CASSVVAGGTGELFF	TGTGCCAGCAGTGTGGTAGCGGGAGGAACCGGGGAGCTGTTTTTT
TRBV5-1	NA	NA	TRBJ2-5	CASSYPDRTEDGTQYF	TGCGCCAGCAGCTACCCTGACAGGACGGAAGACGGGACCCAGTACTTC
TRBV13	NA	TRBD1	TRBJ1-2	CASSSPGQGAGGYTF	TGTGCCAGCAGTTCTCCGGGACAGGGGGCGGGTGGCTACACCTTC
TRBV6-6	NA	NA	TRBJ2-7	CASSYRIYEQYF	TGTGCCAGCAGTTACAGAATTTACGAGCAGTACTTC
TRBV11-2	once	NA	TRBJ2-5	CASSQTGTTAVGTQYF	TGTGCCAGCAGCCAGACAGGAACCACCGCAGTTGGGACCCAGTACTTC
TRBV2	NA	TRBD1	TRBJ2-7	CASSVGQESEQYF	TGTGCCAGCAGTGTGGGACAGGAGAGCGAGCAGTACTTC
TRBV27	NA	TRBD1	TRBJ2-7	CASSWGQGNYEQYF	TGTGCCAGCAGCTGGGGACAGGGGAACTACGAGCAGTACTTC
TRBV5-1	NA	TRBD2	TRBJ2-2	CASSLGLAGTGELFF	TGCGCCAGCAGCTTGGGACTAGCCGGTACCGGGGAGCTGTTTTTT
TRBV14	NA	TRBD2	TRBJ2-7	CASSQTITTSGYYEQYF	TGTGCCAGCAGCCAAACCATTACGACTAGCGGGTACTACGAGCAGTACTTC
TRBV29-1	few	TRBD1	TRBJ2-2	CSVDTGTVTGELFF	TGCAGCGTTGACACCGGGACAGTCACCGGGGAGCTGTTTTTT
TRBV28	once	NA	TRBJ2-7	CASTPLERYEQYF	TGTGCCAGCACCCCACTAGAACGGTACGAGCAGTACTTC
TRBV9	NA	NA	TRBJ2-7	CASSARGAYEQYF	TGTGCCAGCAGCGCCAGAGGTGCCTACGAGCAGTACTTC
TRBV7-9	NA	TRBD2	TRBJ2-3	CASSPGTTRSTDTQYF	TGTGCCAGCAGCCCCGGGACTACCAGAAGCACAGATACGCAGTATTTT
TRBV20-1	NA	NA	TRBJ2-1	CSAAPGNEQFF	TGCAGTGCTGCCCCAGGGAATGAGCAGTTCTTC
TRBV5-1	NA	NA	TRBJ1-2	CASSLGQDDYGYTF	TGCGCCAGCAGCTTGGGCCAGGACGACTATGGCTACACCTTC
TRBV28	NA	NA	TRBJ1-5	CASSLGGPGQPQHF	TGTGCCAGCAGCCTCGGGGGGCCGGGTCAGCCCCAGCATTTT
TRBV21-1	NA	NA	TRBJ1-1	CASSKLGGWTEAFF	TGTGCCAGCAGCAAACTGGGGGGCTGGACTGAAGCTTTCTTT
TRBV18	NA	TRBD2	TRBJ2-7	CASSLTSPSSGARAYEQYF	TGTGCCAGCTCACTGACTAGCCCCTCCAGCGGGGCCCGGGCCTACGAGCAGTACTTC